The T cell receptor (beta chain) under discussion was sequenced for a study of CD8+CD57+ T cells in acquired aplastic anemia. Turning to the study itself: Sorting CD4+ and CD8+ cells gave DNA averaging roughly 3.5 ug.

Study conclusions and caveats: Patients and controls shared over 25 CD8+ CDR3 sequences, which appeared highly expressed in patients and within their immunodominant clones.

CDR3 and TCR beta VDJ profiling relied on a genomic DNA template. MiXCR, applied by TCRdb to the reads, yields one record per CDR3 protein. This table has 180,000 or so distinct CDR3 sequences, less than 60% appearing once. From germline, CDR1 is SEHNR and CDR2 FQNEAQ (reference sequence). The CDR3 spans 13 residues. This clonotype was found once. Its antigen is still unknown. Patients included in sequencing had previously demonstrated CD8+CD57+ cell expansion by flow cytometry. All participating patients were living with severe acquired aplastic anemia. At the time of blood sampling, patients had not yet received any therapy.

V gene TRBV7-9 combines with J gene TRBJ2-5; TRBD1 aligns across 10 bases. The tail of the sequence fits TRBJ1-2 better, so the J call may be wrong. The sequence was obtained from a human donor with aplastic anemia. The sequencing input was sorted CD4+, CD8+, or CD8+CD57+ T cells (not recorded which) from PBMCs. The CDR3 protein is CASSRSGTGEYTF. The CDR3 bases are TGTGCCAGCAGCCGGTCCGGGACAGGGGAGTACACCTTC.